This T cell receptor (beta chain) came from a study of blood T cell repertoires in COVID-19. Overall study context: Sites in the United States, Italy and Spain provided acute and convalescent COVID-19 samples. Sample material is recorded as cDNA or gDNA derived from T cells, B-cell-depleted T cells, or PBMCs.

Study processing details: Reference gene primer amplification gave estimated nucleated cell counts. Sequencing used immunoSEQ multiplex PCR; TCRdb keeps in-frame clones, though not all of them. Clonal size and the V and J genes are those of that table, whereas D and trimming came from the DNA. The table has 110,000 or so clones, approximately 80% seen once. Germline loops: CDR1 MNHNY, CDR2 SVGAGI (reference sequence). The germline V and J ends were trimmed by 6 bases and 4 bases, with 13 bases remaining between them. The CDR3 consists of 13 residues. The source is an elderly woman with active or convalescent COVID-19. This chain uses TRBV6-6 with TRBJ2-7, with D unclear. Sequencing input: peripheral blood. In DNA, the CDR3 is TGTGCCAGCAGACAGACGGCTACTTACGAGCAGTACTTC. This encodes CASRQTATYEQYF.